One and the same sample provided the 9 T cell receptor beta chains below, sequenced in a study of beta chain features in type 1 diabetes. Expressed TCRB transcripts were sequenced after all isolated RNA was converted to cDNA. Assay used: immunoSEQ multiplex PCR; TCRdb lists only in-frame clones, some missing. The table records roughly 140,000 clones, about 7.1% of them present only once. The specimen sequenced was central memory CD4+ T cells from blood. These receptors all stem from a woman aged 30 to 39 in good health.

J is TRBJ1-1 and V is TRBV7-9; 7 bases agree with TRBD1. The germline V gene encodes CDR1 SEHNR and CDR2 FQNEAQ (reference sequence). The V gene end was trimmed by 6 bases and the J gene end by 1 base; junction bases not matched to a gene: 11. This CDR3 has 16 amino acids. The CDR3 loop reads CASRPRDSVRNTEAFF. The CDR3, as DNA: TGTGCCAGCAGGCCCCGGGACAGCGTTCGGAACACTGAAGCTTTCTTT.

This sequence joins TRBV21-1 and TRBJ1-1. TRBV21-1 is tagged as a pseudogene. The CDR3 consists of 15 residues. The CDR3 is CASSKEEIMNTEAFF. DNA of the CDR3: TGTGCCAGCAGCAAAGAGGAGATCATGAACACTGAAGCTTTCTTT.

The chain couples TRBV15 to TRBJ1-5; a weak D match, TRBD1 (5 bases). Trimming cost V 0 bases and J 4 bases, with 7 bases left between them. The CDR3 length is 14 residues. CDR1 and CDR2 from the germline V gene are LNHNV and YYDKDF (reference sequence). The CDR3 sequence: CATSREGGNQPQHF. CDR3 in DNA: TGTGCCACCAGCAGAGAGGGGGGGAATCAGCCCCAGCATTTT.

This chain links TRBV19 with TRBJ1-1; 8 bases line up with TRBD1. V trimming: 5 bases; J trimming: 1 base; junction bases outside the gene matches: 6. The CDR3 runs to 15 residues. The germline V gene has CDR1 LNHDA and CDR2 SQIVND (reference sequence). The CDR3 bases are TGTGCCAGTAGTGGTCCCGGGACAGGGAACACTGAAGCTTTCTTT. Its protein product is CASSGPGTGNTEAFF.

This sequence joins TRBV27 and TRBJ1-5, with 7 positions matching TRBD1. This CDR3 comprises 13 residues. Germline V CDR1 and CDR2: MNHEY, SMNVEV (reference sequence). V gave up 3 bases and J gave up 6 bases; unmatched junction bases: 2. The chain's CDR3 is CASSLAGGQPQHF. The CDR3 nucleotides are TGTGCCAGCAGTTTGGCAGGGGGTCAGCCCCAGCATTTT.

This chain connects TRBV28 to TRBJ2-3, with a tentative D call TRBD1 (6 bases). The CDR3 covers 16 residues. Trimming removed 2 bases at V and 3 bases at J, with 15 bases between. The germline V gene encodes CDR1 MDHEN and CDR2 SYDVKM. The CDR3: CASSLLGAITTDTQYF. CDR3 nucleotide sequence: TGTGCCAGCAGTTTACTGGGGGCAATTACGACAGATACGCAGTATTTT. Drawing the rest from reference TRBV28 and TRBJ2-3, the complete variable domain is DVKVTQSSRYLVKRTGEKVFLECVQDMDHENMFWYRQDPGLGLRLIYFSYDVKMKEKGDIPEGYSVSREKKERFSLILESASTNQTSMYLCASSLLGAITTDTQYFGPGTRLTVL.

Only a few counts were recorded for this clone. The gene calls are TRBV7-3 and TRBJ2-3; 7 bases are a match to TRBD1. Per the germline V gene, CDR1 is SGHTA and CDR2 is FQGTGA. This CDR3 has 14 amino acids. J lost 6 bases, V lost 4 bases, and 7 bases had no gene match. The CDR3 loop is CASSSQTGSDTQYF. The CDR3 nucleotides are TGTGCCAGCAGCTCGCAGACAGGGTCGGATACGCAGTATTTT.

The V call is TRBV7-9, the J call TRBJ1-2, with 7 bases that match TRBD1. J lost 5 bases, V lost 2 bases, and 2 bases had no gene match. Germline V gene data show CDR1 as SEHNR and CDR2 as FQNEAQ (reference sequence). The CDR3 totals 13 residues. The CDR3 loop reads CASSLQQGYGYTF. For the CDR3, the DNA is TGTGCCAGCAGCTTACAACAGGGGTATGGCTACACCTTC.

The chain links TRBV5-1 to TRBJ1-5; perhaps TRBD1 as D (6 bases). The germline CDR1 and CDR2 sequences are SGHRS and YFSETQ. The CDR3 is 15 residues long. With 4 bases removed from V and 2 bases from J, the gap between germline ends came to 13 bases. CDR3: CASSPGRGRNQPQHF. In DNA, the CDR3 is TGCGCCAGCAGCCCTGGCAGGGGCCGCAATCAGCCCCAGCATTTT.